This entry is about one T cell receptor (beta chain). The antigen is not known. The primer mix had 60 Vbeta and 13 Jbeta primers. Sequencing used immunoSEQ multiplex PCR; TCRdb keeps in-frame clones, though not all of them. The repertoire consists of 150,000 to 200,000 clones, with over 75% occurring once and the leading ten covering approximately 1.8%. The source of the sample is a study of cytomegalovirus exposure and HLA in healthy donors. Study results and limitations: For cytomegalovirus status, the classifier reportedly gave diagnoses with high specificity and sensitivity. TCR beta sequences reportedly predicted most subjects' HLA-A and HLA-B alleles accurately. In a later analysis, DRB1 alleles had the most associated TCRs; HLA-C alleles the fewest. Most TCR sequences were rare, but some public TCRs occurred in many donors.

The specimen sequenced was PBMCs. The TCR comes from a man between 18 and 29 years old in good health and CMV-seronegative.

The CDR3 spells CASSLGWQGRGYTF. CDR3 coding DNA: TGTGCCAGCAGCTTAGGATGGCAGGGCCGGGGCTACACCTTC. The chain joins TRBV7-2 to TRBJ1-2; D is perhaps TRBD1 (5 bases). This CDR3 has 14 amino acids. Germline CDR1 is SGHTA and CDR2 is FQGNSA. V gave up 1 base and J gave up 8 bases, with 14 bases separating them.